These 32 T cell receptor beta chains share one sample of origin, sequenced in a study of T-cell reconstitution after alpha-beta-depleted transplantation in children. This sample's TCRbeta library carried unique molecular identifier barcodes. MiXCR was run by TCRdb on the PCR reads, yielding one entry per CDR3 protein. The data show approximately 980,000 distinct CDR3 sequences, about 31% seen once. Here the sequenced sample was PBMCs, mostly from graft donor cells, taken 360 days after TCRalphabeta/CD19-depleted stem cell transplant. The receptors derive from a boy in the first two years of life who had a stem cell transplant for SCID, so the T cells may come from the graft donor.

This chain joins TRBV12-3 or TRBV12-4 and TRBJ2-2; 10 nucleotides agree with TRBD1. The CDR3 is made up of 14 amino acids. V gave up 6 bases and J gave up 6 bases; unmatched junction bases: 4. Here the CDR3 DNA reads TGTGCCAGCAGCAACGGACAGGGGGCCGGGGAGCTGTTTTTT. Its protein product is CASSNGQGAGELFF.

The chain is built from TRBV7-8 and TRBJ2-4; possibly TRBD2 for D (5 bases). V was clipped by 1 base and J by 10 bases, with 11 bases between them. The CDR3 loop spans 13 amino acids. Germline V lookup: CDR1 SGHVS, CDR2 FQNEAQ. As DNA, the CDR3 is TGTGCCAGCAGCTTAGTCCTAGGACTGATTCAGTACTTC. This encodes CASSLVLGLIQYF. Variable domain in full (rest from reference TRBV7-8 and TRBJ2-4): GAGVSQSPRYKVAKRGQDVALRCDPISGHVSLFWYQQALGQGPEFLTYFQNEAQLDKSGLPSDRFFAERPEGSVSTLKIQRTQQEDSAVYLCASSLVLGLIQYFGAGTRLSVL.

The CDR3 protein is CASSLPRRAGGPSGPQYF. The DNA of the CDR3 is TGTGCCAGCAGTTTACCACGACGGGCGGGGGGCCCTTCGGGACCCCAGTACTTC. The chain combines TRBV28 with TRBJ2-5; 8 nucleotides match TRBD2. V lost 2 bases, J lost 9 bases, and 20 bases stayed unmatched. CDR1 is MDHEN and CDR2 is SYDVKM in the germline V gene. CDR3 length: 18 amino acids.

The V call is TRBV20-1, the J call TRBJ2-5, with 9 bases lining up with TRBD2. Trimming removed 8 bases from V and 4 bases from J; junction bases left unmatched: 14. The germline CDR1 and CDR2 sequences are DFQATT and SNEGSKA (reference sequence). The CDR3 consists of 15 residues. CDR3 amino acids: CSTGLAGSGGETQYF. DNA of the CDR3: TGCAGTACAGGGCTAGCGGGGTCGGGGGGAGAGACCCAGTACTTC.

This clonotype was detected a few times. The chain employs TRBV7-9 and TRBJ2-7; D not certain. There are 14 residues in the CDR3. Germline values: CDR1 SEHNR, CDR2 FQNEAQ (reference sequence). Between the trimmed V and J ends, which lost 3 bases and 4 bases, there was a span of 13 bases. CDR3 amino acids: CASSFTTAAYEQYF. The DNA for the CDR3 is TGTGCCAGCAGCTTCACGACGGCGGCTTACGAGCAGTACTTC.

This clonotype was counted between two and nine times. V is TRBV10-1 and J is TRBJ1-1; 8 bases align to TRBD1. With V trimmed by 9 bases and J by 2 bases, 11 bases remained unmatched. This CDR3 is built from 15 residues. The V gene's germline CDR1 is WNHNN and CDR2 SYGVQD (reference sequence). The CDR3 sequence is CARGYSDRGNTEAFF. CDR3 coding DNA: TGCGCCAGAGGTTATTCCGACAGGGGAAACACTGAAGCTTTCTTT.

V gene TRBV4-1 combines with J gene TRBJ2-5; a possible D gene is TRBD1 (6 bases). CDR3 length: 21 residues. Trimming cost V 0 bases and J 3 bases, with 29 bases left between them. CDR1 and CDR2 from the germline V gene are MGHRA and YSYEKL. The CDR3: CASSQEGPIWTATTVKETQYF. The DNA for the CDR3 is TGCGCCAGCAGCCAAGAGGGTCCCATCTGGACAGCAACGACAGTAAAAGAGACCCAGTACTTC.

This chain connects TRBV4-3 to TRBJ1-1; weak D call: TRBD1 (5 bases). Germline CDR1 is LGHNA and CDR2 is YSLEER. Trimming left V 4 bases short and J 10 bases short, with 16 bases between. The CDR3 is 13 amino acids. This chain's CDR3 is CASSPAGLEGAFF. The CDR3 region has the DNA TGCGCCAGCAGCCCTGCGGGGCTTGAGGGAGCTTTCTTT.

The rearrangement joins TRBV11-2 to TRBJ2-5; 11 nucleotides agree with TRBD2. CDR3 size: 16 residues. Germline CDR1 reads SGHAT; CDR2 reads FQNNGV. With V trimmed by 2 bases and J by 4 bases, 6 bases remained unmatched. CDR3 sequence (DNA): TGTGCCAGCAGCTTAACGGGCCTAGCGGGGGGAGAGACCCAGTACTTC. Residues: CASSLTGLAGGETQYF.

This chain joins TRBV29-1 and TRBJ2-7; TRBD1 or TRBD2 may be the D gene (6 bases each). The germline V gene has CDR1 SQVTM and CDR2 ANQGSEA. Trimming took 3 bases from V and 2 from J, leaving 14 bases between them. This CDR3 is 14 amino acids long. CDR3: CSVDGGRGAYEQYF. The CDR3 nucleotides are TGCAGCGTTGATGGGGGGCGCGGGGCCTACGAGCAGTACTTC.

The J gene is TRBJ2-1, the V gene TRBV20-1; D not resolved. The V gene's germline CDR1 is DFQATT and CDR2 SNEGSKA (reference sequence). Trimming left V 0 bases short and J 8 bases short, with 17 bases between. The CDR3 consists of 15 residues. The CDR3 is CSARDLGRGVDEQFF. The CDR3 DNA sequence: TGCAGTGCTAGAGATCTGGGCCGAGGAGTGGATGAGCAGTTCTTC.

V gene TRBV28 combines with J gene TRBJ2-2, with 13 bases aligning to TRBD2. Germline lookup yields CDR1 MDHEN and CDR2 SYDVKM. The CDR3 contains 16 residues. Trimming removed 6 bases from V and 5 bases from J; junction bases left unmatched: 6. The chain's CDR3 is CASRYGLAGVTGELFF. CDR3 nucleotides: TGTGCCAGCAGATATGGACTAGCGGGGGTGACCGGGGAGCTGTTTTTT.

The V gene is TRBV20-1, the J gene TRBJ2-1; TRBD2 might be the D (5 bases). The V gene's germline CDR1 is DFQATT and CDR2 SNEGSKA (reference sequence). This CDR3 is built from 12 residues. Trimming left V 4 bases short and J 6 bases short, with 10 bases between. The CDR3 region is CSAIDYSNEQFF. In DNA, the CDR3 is TGCAGTGCTATTGACTACTCCAATGAGCAGTTCTTC.

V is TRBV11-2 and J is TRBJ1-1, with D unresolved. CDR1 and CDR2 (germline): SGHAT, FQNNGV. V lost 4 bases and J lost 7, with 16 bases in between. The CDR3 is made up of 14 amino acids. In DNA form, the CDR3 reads TGTGCCAGCAGCTCAGTAGTTGGGCAGTATGAAGCTTTCTTT. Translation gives CASSSVVGQYEAFF.

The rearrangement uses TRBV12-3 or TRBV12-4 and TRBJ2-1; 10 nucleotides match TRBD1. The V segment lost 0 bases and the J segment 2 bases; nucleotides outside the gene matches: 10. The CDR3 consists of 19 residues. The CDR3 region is CASSLARGTGVVAYNEQFF. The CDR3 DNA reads TGTGCCAGCAGTTTAGCGCGGGGGACAGGGGTAGTTGCCTACAATGAGCAGTTCTTC.

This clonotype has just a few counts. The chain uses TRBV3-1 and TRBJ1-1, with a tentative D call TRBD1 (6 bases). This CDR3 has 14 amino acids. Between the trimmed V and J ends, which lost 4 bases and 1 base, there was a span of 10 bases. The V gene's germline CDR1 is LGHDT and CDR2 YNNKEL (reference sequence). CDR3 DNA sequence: TGTGCCAGCAGCCGCCTACAGGGGAACACTGAAGCTTTCTTT. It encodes CASSRLQGNTEAFF.

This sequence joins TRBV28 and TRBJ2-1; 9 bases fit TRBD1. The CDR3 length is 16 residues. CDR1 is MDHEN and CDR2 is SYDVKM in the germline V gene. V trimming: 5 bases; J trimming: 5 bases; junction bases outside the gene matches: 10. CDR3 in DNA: TGTGCCAGCAGTCCTCTTCTCCGGGACAGGGACAATGAGCAGTTCTTC. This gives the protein CASSPLLRDRDNEQFF.

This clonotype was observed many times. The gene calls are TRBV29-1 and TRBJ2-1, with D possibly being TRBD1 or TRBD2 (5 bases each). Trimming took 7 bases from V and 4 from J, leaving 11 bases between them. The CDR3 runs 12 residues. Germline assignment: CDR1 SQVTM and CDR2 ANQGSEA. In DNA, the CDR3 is TGCAGCGGTGGGACGGGGTACAATGAGCAGTTCTTC. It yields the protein CSGGTGYNEQFF.

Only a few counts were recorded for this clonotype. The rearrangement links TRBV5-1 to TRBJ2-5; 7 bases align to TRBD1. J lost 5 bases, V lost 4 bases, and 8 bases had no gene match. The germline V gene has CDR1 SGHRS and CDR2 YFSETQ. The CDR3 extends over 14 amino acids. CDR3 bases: TGCGCCAGCAGCCGGGACAGCATCGGGGAGACCCAGTACTTC. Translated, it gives CASSRDSIGETQYF.

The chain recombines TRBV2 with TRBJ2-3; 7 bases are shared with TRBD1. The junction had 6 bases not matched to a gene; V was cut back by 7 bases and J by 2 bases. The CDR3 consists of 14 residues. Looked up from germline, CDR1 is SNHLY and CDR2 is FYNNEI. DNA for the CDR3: TGTGCCAGCAACCAGGGGGACCTCACAGATACGCAGTATTTT. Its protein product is CASNQGDLTDTQYF.

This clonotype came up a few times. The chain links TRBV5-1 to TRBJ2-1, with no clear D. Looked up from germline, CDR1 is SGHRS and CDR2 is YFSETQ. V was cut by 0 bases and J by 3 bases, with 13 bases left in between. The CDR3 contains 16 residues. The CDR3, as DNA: TGCGCCAGCAGCTTGGAAGCTAGAATGGGCTACAATGAGCAGTTCTTC. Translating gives CASSLEARMGYNEQFF.

In DNA, the CDR3 is TGTGCCAGCAGTTACTACGGGTCTGATACGCAGTATTTT. It is translated as CASSYYGSDTQYF. The V and J genes are TRBV6-5 and TRBJ2-3; D is undetermined. The CDR3 length is 13 residues. V lost 1 base and J 6 bases, leaving 8 bases between the germline ends. CDR1 and CDR2 from the germline V gene are MNHEY and SVGAGI.

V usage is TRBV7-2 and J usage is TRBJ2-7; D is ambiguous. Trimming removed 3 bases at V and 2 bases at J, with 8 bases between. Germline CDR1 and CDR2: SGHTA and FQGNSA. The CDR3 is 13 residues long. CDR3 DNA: TGTGCCAGCAGCTTCAGAGTCACCTACGAGCAGTACTTC. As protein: CASSFRVTYEQYF. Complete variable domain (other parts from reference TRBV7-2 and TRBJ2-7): GAGVSQSPSNKVTEKGKDVELRCDPISGHTALYWYRQSLGQGLEFLIYFQGNSAPDKSGLPSDRFSAERTGGSVSTLTIQRTQQEDSAVYLCASSFRVTYEQYFGPGTRLTVT.

The CDR3 is CASSPQGSWNTEAFF. CDR3 DNA sequence: TGTGCCAGCTCACCACAGGGCAGCTGGAACACTGAAGCTTTCTTT. The gene calls are TRBV18 and TRBJ1-1; D is unresolved. CDR3 length: 15 residues. Looked up from germline, CDR1 is KGHSH and CDR2 is LQKENI. Trimming took 1 base from V and 1 from J, leaving 10 bases between them. Full variable domain (remainder filled in from reference TRBV18 and TRBJ1-1): NAGVMQNPRHLVRRRGQEARLRCSPMKGHSHVYWYRQLPEEGLKFMVYLQKENIIDESGMPKERFSAEFPKEGPSILRIQQVVRGDSAAYFCASSPQGSWNTEAFFGQGTRLTVV.

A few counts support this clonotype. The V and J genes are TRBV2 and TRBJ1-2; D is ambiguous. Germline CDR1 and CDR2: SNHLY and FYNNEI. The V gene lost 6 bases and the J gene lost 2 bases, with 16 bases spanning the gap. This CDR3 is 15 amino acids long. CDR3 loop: CASRDTELPNYGYTF. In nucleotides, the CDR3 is TGTGCCAGCAGAGATACAGAGCTTCCGAACTATGGCTACACCTTC.

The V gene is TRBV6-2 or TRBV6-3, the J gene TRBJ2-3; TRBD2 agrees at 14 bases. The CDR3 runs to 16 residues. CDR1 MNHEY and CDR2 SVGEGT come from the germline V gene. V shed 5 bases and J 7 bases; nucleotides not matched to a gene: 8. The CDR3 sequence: CASSISTSGGVYTQYF. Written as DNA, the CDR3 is TGTGCCAGCAGTATCTCGACTAGCGGGGGGGTATATACGCAGTATTTT.

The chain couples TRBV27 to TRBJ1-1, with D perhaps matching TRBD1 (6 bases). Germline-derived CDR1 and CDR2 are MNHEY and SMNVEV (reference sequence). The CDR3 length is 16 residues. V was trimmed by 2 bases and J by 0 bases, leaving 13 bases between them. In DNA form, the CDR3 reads TGTGCCAGCAGTTTAAGTCCAGGGGTGTTGAACACTGAAGCTTTCTTT. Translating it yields CASSLSPGVLNTEAFF.

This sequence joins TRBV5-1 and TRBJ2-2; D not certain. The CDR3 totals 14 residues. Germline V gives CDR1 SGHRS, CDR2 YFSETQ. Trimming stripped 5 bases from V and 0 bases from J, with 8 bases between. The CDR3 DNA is TGCGCCAGCAGGTGGACCGCGAACACCGGGGAGCTGTTTTTT. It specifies CASRWTANTGELFF.

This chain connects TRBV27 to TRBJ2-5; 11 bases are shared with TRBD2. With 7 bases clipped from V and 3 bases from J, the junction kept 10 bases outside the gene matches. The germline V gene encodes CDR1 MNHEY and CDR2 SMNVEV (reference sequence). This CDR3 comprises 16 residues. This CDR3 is CASMRTALAGEETQYF. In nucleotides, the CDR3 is TGTGCCAGCATGCGAACGGCACTAGCGGGGGAAGAGACCCAGTACTTC.

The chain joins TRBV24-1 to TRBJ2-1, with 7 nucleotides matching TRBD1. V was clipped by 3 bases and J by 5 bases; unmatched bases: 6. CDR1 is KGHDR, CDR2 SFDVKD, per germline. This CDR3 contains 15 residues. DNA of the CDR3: TGTGCCACCAGTGATCCGTCCGGGACAGACAATGAGCAGTTCTTC. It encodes CATSDPSGTDNEQFF.

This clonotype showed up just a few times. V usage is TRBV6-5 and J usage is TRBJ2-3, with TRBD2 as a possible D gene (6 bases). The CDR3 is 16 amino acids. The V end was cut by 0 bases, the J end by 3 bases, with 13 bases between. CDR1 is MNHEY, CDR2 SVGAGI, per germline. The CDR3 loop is CASSYSIWRATDTQYF. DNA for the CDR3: TGTGCCAGCAGTTACTCGATCTGGAGGGCTACAGATACGCAGTATTTT.

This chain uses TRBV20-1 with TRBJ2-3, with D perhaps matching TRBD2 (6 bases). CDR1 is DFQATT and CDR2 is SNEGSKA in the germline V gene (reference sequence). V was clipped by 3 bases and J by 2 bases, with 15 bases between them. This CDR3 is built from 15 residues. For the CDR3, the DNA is TGCAGTGCTAGGGGGCGGAGGGGAGTCACAGATACGCAGTATTTT. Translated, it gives CSARGRRGVTDTQYF.